This T cell receptor (beta chain) was captured in a study of shared clonotypes between healthy human individuals. For this clone: Its antigen is still unknown.

Original methodology: ImmunoSEQ sequences covered only the junction and lacked quality scores; filtering therefore differed. Assay used: immunoSEQ multiplex PCR; TCRdb lists only in-frame clones, some missing. V, J and clone size were drawn from that table, and D and trimming were deduced from the DNA. Counted here are about 2 million clones, roughly 95% occurring once; the ten biggest clones make up about 1.1%. Between the trimmed V and J ends, which lost 5 bases and 5 bases, there was a span of 8 bases. Germline V gives CDR1 SGDLS, CDR2 YYNGEE. The CDR3 has 12 residues. CD45RO-negative, CCR7-selected cells formed the naive CD8 fraction, which excluded terminally differentiated effector memory CD45RA+ cells. Each donor was a Caucasian adult residing in Nashville, Tennessee. Points from the study as a whole: It was only blood that was sampled, and tissue repertoires likely differ. Relative to memory subsets, naive subsets generally showed larger estimated richness.

The clonotype comes from a young man in good health. The sequencing sample was made of naive CD8+ T cells sorted from blood. The genes are TRBV9 and TRBJ2-1; possibly TRBD2 for D (6 bases). CDR3 DNA: TGTGCCAGCAGTCCGGGGGACAATGAGCAGTTCTTC. Its translation is CASSPGDNEQFF.